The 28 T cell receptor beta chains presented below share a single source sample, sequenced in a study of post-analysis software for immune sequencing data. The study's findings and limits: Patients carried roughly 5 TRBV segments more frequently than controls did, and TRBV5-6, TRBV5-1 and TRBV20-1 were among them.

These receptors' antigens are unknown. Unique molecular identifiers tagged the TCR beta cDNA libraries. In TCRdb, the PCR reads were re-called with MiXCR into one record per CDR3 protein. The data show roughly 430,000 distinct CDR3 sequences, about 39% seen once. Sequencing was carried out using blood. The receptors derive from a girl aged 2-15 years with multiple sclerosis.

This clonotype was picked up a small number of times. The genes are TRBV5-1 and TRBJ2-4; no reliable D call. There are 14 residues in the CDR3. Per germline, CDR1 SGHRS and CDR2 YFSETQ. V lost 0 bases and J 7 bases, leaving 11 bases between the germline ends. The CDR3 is CASSLEPQGNIQYF. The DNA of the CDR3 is TGCGCCAGCAGCTTGGAACCCCAAGGGAACATTCAGTACTTC.

CDR3 amino acids: CASQGQGLSGELFF. For the CDR3, the DNA is TGTGCCAGCCAAGGACAGGGGCTCAGCGGGGAGCTGTTTTTT. The gene calls are TRBV7-2 and TRBJ2-2, with 9 positions matching TRBD1. The CDR3 is 14 amino acids. With 8 bases clipped from V and 7 bases from J, the junction kept 8 bases outside the gene matches. Germline loops: CDR1 SGHTA, CDR2 FQGNSA.

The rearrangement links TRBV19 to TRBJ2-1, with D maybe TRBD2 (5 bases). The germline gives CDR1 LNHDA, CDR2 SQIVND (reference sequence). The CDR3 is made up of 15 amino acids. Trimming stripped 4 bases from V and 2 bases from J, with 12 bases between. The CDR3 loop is CASSTLESAYNEQFF. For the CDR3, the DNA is TGTGCCAGTAGTACACTAGAAAGCGCCTACAATGAGCAGTTCTTC.

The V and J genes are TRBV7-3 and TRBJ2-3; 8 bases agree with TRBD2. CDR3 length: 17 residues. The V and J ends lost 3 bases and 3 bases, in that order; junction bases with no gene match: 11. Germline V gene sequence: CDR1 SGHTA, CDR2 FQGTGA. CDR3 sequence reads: CASSLAWIGRATDTQYF. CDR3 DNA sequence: TGTGCCAGCAGCTTGGCCTGGATCGGGAGGGCAACAGATACGCAGTATTTT.

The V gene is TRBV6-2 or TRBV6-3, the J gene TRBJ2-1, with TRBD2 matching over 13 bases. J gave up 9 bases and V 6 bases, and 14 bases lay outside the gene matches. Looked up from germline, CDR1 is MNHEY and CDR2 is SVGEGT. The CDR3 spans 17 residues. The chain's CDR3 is CASSEPLLAGGPGEQFF. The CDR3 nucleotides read TGTGCCAGCAGCGAACCGTTACTAGCGGGAGGGCCGGGTGAGCAGTTCTTC.

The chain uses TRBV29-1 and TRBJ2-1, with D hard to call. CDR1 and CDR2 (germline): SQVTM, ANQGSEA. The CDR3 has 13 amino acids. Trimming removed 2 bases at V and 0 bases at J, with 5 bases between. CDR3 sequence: CSVEKSSYNEQFF. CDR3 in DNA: TGCAGCGTTGAAAAGAGCTCCTACAATGAGCAGTTCTTC.

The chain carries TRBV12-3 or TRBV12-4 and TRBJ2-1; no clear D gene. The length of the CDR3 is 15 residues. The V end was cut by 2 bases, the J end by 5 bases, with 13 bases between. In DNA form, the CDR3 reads TGTGCCAGCAGTTTATGGCCACCAGGAGACAATGAGCAGTTCTTC. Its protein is CASSLWPPGDNEQFF.

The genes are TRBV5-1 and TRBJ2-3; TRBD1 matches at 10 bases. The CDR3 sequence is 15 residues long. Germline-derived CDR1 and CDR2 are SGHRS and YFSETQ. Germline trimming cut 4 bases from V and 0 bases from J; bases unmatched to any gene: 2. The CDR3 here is CASSLDRGSTDTQYF. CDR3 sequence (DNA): TGCGCCAGCAGCCTGGACAGGGGGAGCACAGATACGCAGTATTTT. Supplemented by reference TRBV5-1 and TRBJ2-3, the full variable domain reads KAGVTQTPRYLIKTRGQQVTLSCSPISGHRSVSWYQQTPGQGLQFLFEYFSETQRNKGNFPGRFSGRQFSNSRSEMNVSTLELGDSALYLCASSLDRGSTDTQYFGPGTRLTVL.

CDR3 in amino acids: CASSQGQTFYGYTF. CDR3 coding DNA: TGTGCCAGCAGCCAAGGGCAGACTTTCTATGGCTACACCTTC. V is TRBV3-1 and J is TRBJ1-2; D remains ambiguous. V was pared by 1 base and J by 4 bases, with 10 bases between. CDR1 and CDR2 from the germline V gene are LGHDT and YNNKEL (reference sequence). The CDR3 is 14 residues long.

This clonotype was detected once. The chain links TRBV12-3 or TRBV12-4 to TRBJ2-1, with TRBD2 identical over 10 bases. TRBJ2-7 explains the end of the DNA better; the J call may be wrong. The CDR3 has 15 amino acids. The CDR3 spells CASSLSSGSYNEQYF. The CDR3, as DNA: TGTGCCAGCAGTTTATCTAGCGGGAGTTACAATGAGCAGTACTTC.

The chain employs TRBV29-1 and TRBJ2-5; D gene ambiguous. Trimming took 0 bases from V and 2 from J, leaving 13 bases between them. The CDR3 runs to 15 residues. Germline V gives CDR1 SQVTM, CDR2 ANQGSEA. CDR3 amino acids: CSVEDLGVVQETQYF. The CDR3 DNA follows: TGCAGCGTTGAAGATCTGGGCGTAGTTCAAGAGACCCAGTACTTC. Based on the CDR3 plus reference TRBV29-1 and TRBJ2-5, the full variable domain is SAVISQKPSRDICQRGTSLTIQCQVDSQVTMMFWYRQQPGQSLTLIATANQGSEATYESGFVIDKFPISRPNLTFSTLTVSNMSPEDSSIYLCSVEDLGVVQETQYFGPGTRLLVL.

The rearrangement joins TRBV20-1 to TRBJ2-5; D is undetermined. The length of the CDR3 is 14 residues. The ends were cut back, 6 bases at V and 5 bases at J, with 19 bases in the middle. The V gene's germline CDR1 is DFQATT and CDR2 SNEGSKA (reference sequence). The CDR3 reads CSATDPTVAETQYF. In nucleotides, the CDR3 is TGCAGTGCCACCGACCCAACGGTGGCGGAGACCCAGTACTTC.

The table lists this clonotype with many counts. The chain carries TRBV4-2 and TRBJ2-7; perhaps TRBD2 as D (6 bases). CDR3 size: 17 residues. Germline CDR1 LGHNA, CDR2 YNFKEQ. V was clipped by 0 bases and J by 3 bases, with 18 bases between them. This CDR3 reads CASSQDVAASDDYEQYF. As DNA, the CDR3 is TGTGCCAGCAGCCAAGACGTAGCGGCTAGCGACGACTACGAGCAGTACTTC.

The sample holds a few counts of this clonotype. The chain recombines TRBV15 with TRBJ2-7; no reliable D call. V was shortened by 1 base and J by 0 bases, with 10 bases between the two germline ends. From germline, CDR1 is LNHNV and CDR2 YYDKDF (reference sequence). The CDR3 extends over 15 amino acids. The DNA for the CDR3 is TGTGCCACCAGCAGAGGGCCTGGCGACTCCTACGAGCAGTACTTC. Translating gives CATSRGPGDSYEQYF.

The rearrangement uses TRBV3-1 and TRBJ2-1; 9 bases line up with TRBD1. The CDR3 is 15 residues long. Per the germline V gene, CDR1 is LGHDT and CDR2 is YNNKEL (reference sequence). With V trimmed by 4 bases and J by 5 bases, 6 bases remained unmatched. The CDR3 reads CASSLRDRVHNEQFF. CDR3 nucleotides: TGTGCCAGCAGCCTCCGGGACAGGGTGCACAATGAGCAGTTCTTC.

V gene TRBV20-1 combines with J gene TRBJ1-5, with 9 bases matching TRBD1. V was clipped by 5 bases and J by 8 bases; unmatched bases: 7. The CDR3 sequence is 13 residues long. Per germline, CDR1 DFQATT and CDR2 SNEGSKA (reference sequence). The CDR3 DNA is TGCAGTGCTTTAGGGACAGGGAGCAAGCCCCAGCATTTT. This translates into CSALGTGSKPQHF.

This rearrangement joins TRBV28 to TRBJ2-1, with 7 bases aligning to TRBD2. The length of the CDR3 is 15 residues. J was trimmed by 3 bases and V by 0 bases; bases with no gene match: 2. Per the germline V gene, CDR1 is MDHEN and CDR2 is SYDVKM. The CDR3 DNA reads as TGTGCCAGCAGTTTATGGCGCGGGAGCTACAATGAGCAGTTCTTC. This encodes CASSLWRGSYNEQFF. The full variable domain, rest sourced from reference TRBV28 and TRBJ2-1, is DVKVTQSSRYLVKRTGEKVFLECVQDMDHENMFWYRQDPGLGLRLIYFSYDVKMKEKGDIPEGYSVSREKKERFSLILESASTNQTSMYLCASSLWRGSYNEQFFGPGTRLTVL.

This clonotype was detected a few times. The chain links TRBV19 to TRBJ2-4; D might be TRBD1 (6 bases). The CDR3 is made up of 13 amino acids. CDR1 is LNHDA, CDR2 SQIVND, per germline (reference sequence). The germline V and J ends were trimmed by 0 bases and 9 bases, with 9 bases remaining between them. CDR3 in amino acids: CASSIDRGPIQYF. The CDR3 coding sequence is TGTGCCAGTAGTATAGACAGGGGACCCATTCAGTACTTC. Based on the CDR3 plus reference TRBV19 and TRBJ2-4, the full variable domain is DGGITQSPKYLFRKEGQNVTLSCEQNLNHDAMYWYRQDPGQGLRLIYYSQIVNDFQKGDIAEGYSVSREKKESFPLTVTSAQKNPTAFYLCASSIDRGPIQYFGAGTRLSVL.

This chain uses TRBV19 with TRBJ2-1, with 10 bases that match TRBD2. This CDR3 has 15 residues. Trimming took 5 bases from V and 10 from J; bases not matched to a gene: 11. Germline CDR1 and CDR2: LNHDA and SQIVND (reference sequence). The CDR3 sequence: CASSLSGLALHEQFF. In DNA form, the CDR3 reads TGTGCCAGTAGTCTTTCGGGACTAGCGCTTCACGAGCAGTTCTTC.

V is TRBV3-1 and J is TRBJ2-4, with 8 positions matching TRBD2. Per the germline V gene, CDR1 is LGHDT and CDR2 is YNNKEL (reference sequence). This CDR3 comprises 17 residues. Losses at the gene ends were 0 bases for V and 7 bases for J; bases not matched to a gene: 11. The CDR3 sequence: CASSQDHTGGPWNIQYF. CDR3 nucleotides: TGTGCCAGCAGCCAAGATCACACGGGGGGGCCGTGGAACATTCAGTACTTC.

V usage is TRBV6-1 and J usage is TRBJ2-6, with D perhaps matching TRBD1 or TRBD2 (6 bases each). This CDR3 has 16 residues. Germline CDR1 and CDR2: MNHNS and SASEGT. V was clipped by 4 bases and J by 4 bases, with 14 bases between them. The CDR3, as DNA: TGTGCCAGCAGTGTAGCCGGGGGCGCCGGGGCCAACGTCCTGACTTTC. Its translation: CASSVAGGAGANVLTF.

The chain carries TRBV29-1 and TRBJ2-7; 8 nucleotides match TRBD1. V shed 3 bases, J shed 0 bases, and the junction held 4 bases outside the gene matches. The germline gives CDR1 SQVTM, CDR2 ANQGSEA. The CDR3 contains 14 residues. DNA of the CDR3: TGCAGCGTTGAGGACAGGGCCCACTCCTACGAGCAGTACTTC. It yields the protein CSVEDRAHSYEQYF.

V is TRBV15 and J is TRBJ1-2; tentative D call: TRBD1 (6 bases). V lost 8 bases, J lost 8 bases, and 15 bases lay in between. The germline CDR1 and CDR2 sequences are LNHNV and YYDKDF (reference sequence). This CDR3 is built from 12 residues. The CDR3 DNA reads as TGTGCCACCGGTAGTAGGGGGTTCGGCTACACCTTC. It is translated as CATGSRGFGYTF.

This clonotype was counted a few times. CDR3 residues: CASSQALYGDEQYF. CDR3 nucleotide sequence: TGCGCCAGCAGCCAAGCCCTCTATGGGGACGAGCAGTACTTC. V is TRBV4-1 and J is TRBJ2-7; unclear D gene. The CDR3 extends over 14 amino acids. Trimming pared 1 base from V and 5 bases from J, leaving 12 bases between. The V gene's germline CDR1 is MGHRA and CDR2 YSYEKL.

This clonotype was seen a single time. For the CDR3, the DNA is TGTGCCAGCAGCTTGGTGCAGGGGGCGTGTCAGCCCCAGCATTTT. Protein sequence: CASSLVQGACQPQHF. V and J are TRBV7-2 and TRBJ1-5; 8 positions match TRBD1. V was pared by 3 bases and J by 6 bases, with 7 bases of the junction left unmatched. CDR1 is SGHTA, CDR2 FQGNSA, per germline. This CDR3 is built from 15 residues.

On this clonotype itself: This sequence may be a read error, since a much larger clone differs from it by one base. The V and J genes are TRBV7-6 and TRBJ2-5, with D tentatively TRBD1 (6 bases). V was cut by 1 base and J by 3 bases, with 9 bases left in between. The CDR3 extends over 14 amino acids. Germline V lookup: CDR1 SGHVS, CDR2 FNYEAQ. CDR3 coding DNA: TGTGCCAGCAGCTTAGTATACAGGGAAGAGACCCAGTACTTC. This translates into CASSLVYREETQYF.

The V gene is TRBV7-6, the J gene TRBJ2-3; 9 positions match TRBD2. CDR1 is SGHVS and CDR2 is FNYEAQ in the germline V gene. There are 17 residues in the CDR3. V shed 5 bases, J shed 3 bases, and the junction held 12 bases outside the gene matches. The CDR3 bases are TGTGCCAGCAGCCACCACTTGCGGGAGGGCCCGACAGATACGCAGTATTTT. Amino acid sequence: CASSHHLREGPTDTQYF.

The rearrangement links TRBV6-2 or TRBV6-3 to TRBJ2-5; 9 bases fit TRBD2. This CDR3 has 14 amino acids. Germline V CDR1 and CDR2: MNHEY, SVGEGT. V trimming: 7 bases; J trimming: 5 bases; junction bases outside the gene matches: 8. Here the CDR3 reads CASTGGLASETQYF. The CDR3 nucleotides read TGTGCCAGCACCGGCGGACTAGCGTCGGAGACCCAGTACTTC.